This T cell receptor beta chain was profiled in a study of technical replicates of blood from several donors. V gave up 7 bases and J gave up 5 bases; unmatched junction bases: 9. The CDR3 contains 15 residues. Germline CDR1 is SGHTA and CDR2 is FQGTGA. The table came from immunoSEQ multiplex PCR; TCRdb's copy has only in-frame clones and leaves some out. This sample has some 63,000 clones, with 80% to 90% found just once. Sequencing was performed on PBMCs. The receptor was isolated from a human donor in good health. Some clones in this sample may be carry-over from other donors' samples. V and J are TRBV7-3 and TRBJ2-2; TRBD2 matches at 8 bases. CDR3 residues: CASTLGGGRTGELFF. The CDR3 coding sequence is TGTGCCAGCACCCTAGGCGGGGGGCGAACCGGGGAGCTGTTTTTT. Based on the CDR3 plus reference TRBV7-3 and TRBJ2-2, the full variable domain is GAGVSQTPSNKVTEKGKYVELRCDPISGHTALYWYRQSLGQGPEFLIYFQGTGAADDSGLPNDRFFAVRPEGSVSTLKIQRTERGDSAVYLCASTLGGGRTGELFFGEGSRLTVL.